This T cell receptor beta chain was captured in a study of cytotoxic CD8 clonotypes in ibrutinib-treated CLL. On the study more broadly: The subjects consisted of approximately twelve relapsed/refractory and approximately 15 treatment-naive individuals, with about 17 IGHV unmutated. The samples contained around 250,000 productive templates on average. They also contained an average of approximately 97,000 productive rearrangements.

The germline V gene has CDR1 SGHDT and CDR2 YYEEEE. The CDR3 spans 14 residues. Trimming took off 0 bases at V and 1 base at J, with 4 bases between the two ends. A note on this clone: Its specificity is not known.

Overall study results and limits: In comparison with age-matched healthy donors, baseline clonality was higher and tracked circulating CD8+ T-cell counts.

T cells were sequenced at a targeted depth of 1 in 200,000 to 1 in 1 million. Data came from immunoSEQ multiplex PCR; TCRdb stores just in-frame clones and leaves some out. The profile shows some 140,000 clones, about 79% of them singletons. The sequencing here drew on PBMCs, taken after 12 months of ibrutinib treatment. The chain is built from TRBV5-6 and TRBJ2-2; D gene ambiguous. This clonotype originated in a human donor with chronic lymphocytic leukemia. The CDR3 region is CASSLAQNTGELFF. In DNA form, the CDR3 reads TGTGCCAGCAGCTTGGCGCAGAACACCGGGGAGCTGTTTTTT.